The 28 T cell receptor beta chains given below trace back to one sample, sequenced in a study of control samples from healthy donors and cancer patients. The table came from immunoSEQ multiplex PCR; TCRdb's copy has only in-frame clones and leaves some out. The sample consists of around 92,000 clones, roughly four fifths of them appearing once. The sequenced sample was blood. Receptors were obtained from a man aged 55 to 69 in good health.

The chain employs TRBV18 and TRBJ1-6; the D gene is possibly TRBD1 (5 bases). With 2 bases removed from V and 6 bases from J, the gap between germline ends came to 17 bases. The CDR3 has 17 amino acids. The germline gives CDR1 KGHSH, CDR2 LQKENI. The DNA of the CDR3 is TGTGCCAGCTCACCATTGCCATCGGGACCGCCTAATTCACCCCTCCACTTT. It codes for CASSPLPSGPPNSPLHF.

The J gene is TRBJ2-1, the V gene TRBV28; 7 nucleotides agree with TRBD2. The V gene end was trimmed by 1 base and the J gene end by 6 bases; junction bases not matched to a gene: 18. The CDR3 extends over 19 amino acids. Germline V gene data show CDR1 as MDHEN and CDR2 as SYDVKM. CDR3 amino acids: CASSLYMPLVAGESNEQFF. The CDR3, as DNA: TGTGCCAGCAGTTTATATATGCCCCTAGTGGCGGGAGAAAGCAATGAGCAGTTCTTC.

A few counts support this clone. The chain recombines TRBV30 with TRBJ2-7; weak D call: TRBD1 (5 bases). CDR1 is GTSNPN and CDR2 is SVGIG in the germline V gene (reference sequence). There are 11 residues in the CDR3. Between the trimmed V and J ends, which lost 7 bases and 5 bases, there was a span of 12 bases. In nucleotides, the CDR3 is TGTGCCTCGGCACAGGACCACGAGCAGTACTTC. It specifies CASAQDHEQYF.

The chain combines TRBV4-1 with TRBJ2-1, with TRBD1 identical over 8 bases. Germline lookup yields CDR1 MGHRA and CDR2 YSYEKL. There are 15 residues in the CDR3. The V gene end was trimmed by 2 bases and the J gene end by 6 bases; junction bases not matched to a gene: 6. CDR3 DNA: TGCGCCAGCAGCCAATTGACAGGGGTCCTCAATGAGCAGTTCTTC. Translation: CASSQLTGVLNEQFF.

V usage is TRBV12-5 and J usage is TRBJ1-2, with D tentatively TRBD1 (6 bases). Germline lookup yields CDR1 LGHNT and CDR2 FRNRAP. V was shortened by 4 bases and J by 0 bases, with 21 bases between the two germline ends. The CDR3 runs 18 residues. CDR3 sequence: CASGSPLGGRSPNYGYTF. CDR3 bases: TGTGCTAGTGGTTCGCCCTTAGGGGGTAGGTCCCCTAACTATGGCTACACCTTC.

In nucleotides, the CDR3 is TGCGCCAGCAGCTTGCAGGGAGGGGATTCACCCCTCCACTTT. Translated, it gives CASSLQGGDSPLHF. The chain carries TRBV5-1 and TRBJ1-6; possible D gene TRBD1, 5 bases. This CDR3 has 14 amino acids. V was shortened by 1 base and J by 8 bases, with 10 bases between the two germline ends. The germline V gene encodes CDR1 SGHRS and CDR2 YFSETQ.

The genes are TRBV6-5 and TRBJ1-1; D gene unclear. The CDR3 length is 13 residues. Germline CDR1 and CDR2: MNHEY and SVGAGI. Trimming shortened V by 4 bases and J by 3 bases, and 9 bases separated the two germline ends. CDR3 residues: CASSSHTYTEAFF. The CDR3 DNA sequence: TGTGCCAGCAGTTCCCACACGTACACTGAAGCTTTCTTT.

The J gene is TRBJ2-7, the V gene TRBV5-4, with D possibly called TRBD1 or TRBD2 (5 bases each). Trimming removed 5 bases from V and 3 bases from J, with 15 bases in between. The CDR3 loop spans 14 amino acids. Germline V gene data show CDR1 as SGHNT and CDR2 as YYREEE (reference sequence). CDR3 residues: CASSPRGPDYEQYF. Here the CDR3 DNA reads TGTGCCAGCAGTCCTCGGGGACCAGACTACGAGCAGTACTTC.

This chain connects TRBV19 to TRBJ1-2; 8 nucleotides match TRBD1. With 6 bases clipped from V and 6 bases from J, the junction kept 6 bases outside the gene matches. Germline V lookup: CDR1 LNHDA, CDR2 SQIVND (reference sequence). The CDR3 has 13 amino acids. The CDR3 DNA sequence: TGTGCCAGTAGAACAGGGGGACGGGATGGCTACACCTTC. The encoded protein is CASRTGGRDGYTF.

The gene calls are TRBV3-1 (or the pseudogene TRBV3-2) and TRBJ2-7, with 14 nucleotides matching TRBD2. V was pared by 1 base and J by 4 bases, with 3 bases of the junction left unmatched. The germline gives CDR1 LGHDT, CDR2 YNNKEL (reference sequence). The CDR3 spans 16 residues. CDR3 nucleotide sequence: TGTGCCAGCAGCCAAGCCCGGACTAGCGGGAGGTACGAGCAGTACTTC. Protein: CASSQARTSGRYEQYF.

V gene TRBV4-1 combines with J gene TRBJ2-7, with TRBD1 matching over 8 bases. The CDR3 loop spans 13 amino acids. Unmatched junction bases numbered 6, after V lost 6 bases and J lost 5 bases. From germline, CDR1 is MGHRA and CDR2 YSYEKL. The CDR3 bases are TGCGCCAGCAGTCCCGGACAGGGAGACGAGCAGTACTTC. Encoded protein: CASSPGQGDEQYF.

The chain employs TRBV27 and TRBJ2-2; TRBD2 aligns across 8 bases. J lost 5 bases, V lost 6 bases, and 14 bases had no gene match. The CDR3 is 17 amino acids. Germline assignment: CDR1 MNHEY and CDR2 SMNVEV (reference sequence). The CDR3 DNA follows: TGTGCCAGCAGCCGTTACCGGGAGGGCCGGAGAACCGGGGAGCTGTTTTTT. It is translated as CASSRYREGRRTGELFF.

The chain couples TRBV6-5 to TRBJ2-1, with D perhaps matching TRBD2 (6 bases). This CDR3 spans 12 amino acids. V lost 6 bases and J 9 bases, leaving 12 bases between the germline ends. Germline V gives CDR1 MNHEY, CDR2 SVGAGI. The CDR3 nucleotides are TGTGCCAGCAGGCGCCCCGGGGGTGAGCAGTTCTTC. Translating gives CASRRPGGEQFF.

The CDR3 protein is CASKGAGRGEQYF. The CDR3, as DNA: TGTGCCAGCAAAGGGGCGGGCAGGGGAGAGCAGTACTTC. The genes are TRBV7-9 and TRBJ2-7, with a possible D match to TRBD1 (6 bases). Germline CDR1 reads SEHNR; CDR2 reads FQNEAQ (reference sequence). V lost 7 bases and J lost 7, with 17 bases in between. This CDR3 comprises 13 residues.

This clone was detected once. V and J are TRBV28 and TRBJ1-6; tentative D call: TRBD1 (5 bases). V lost 2 bases, J lost 13 bases, and 15 bases lay in between. The CDR3 sequence is 14 residues long. Germline CDR1 and CDR2: MDHEN and SYDVKM. CDR3 coding DNA: TGTGCCAGCAGTTTAAGGGGACTCTTGGTTCCCCTCCACTTT. Translating gives CASSLRGLLVPLHF.

The V and J genes are TRBV27 and TRBJ2-3, with TRBD2 matching over 11 bases. Germline-derived CDR1 and CDR2 are MNHEY and SMNVEV (reference sequence). The CDR3 covers 17 residues. Unmatched junction bases numbered 8, after V lost 1 base and J lost 5 bases. Here the CDR3 DNA reads TGTGCCAGCAGTTTATTTGGTAGCGGGAGGGCAGGAGATACGCAGTATTTT. Translating gives CASSLFGSGRAGDTQYF.

The J gene is TRBJ1-1, the V gene TRBV6-5, with 9 bases lining up with TRBD1. With 6 bases clipped from V and 3 bases from J, the junction kept 5 bases outside the gene matches. Germline V CDR1 and CDR2: MNHEY, SVGAGI. The CDR3 extends over 14 amino acids. CDR3 protein: CASRGQGMDTEAFF. The CDR3 DNA reads TGTGCCAGCAGGGGACAGGGTATGGACACTGAAGCTTTCTTT.

V usage is TRBV7-9 and J usage is TRBJ1-2; D not resolved. V was pared by 1 base and J by 4 bases, with 4 bases between. The CDR3 is made up of 12 amino acids. Germline assignment: CDR1 SEHNR and CDR2 FQNEAQ (reference sequence). The CDR3 bases are TGTGCCAGCAGCTTAGATATCTATGGCTACACCTTC. Amino acids: CASSLDIYGYTF.

The chain is built from TRBV6-1 and TRBJ1-1; no reliable D call. Looked up from germline, CDR1 is MNHNS and CDR2 is SASEGT. The CDR3 is made up of 15 amino acids. V was trimmed by 2 bases and J by 0 bases, leaving 10 bases between them. CDR3 region: CASSEPAGMNTEAFF. In DNA form, the CDR3 reads TGTGCCAGCAGTGAACCAGCAGGTATGAACACTGAAGCTTTCTTT.

DNA for the CDR3: TGTGCCAGCAGTTTCCACGGGAGGCCCTTTTTGGAGCAGTACTTC. Its translation is CASSFHGRPFLEQYF. V gene TRBV6-6 combines with J gene TRBJ2-7; 7 bases are a match to TRBD2. This CDR3 region has 15 residues. V dropped 4 bases and J dropped 7; count of bases not matched to a gene: 13. Germline V gene sequence: CDR1 MNHNY, CDR2 SVGAGI (reference sequence).

The rearrangement links TRBV18 to TRBJ1-5; D call uncertain. The germline V gene encodes CDR1 KGHSH and CDR2 LQKENI. V lost 6 bases to trimming and J lost 1 base, with 10 bases between them. CDR3 size: 14 residues. CDR3 loop: CASSTGKSNQPQHF. Written as DNA, the CDR3 is TGTGCCAGCTCTACGGGGAAGAGCAATCAGCCCCAGCATTTT.

The chain recombines TRBV23-1 with TRBJ2-1; no reliable D call. TRBV23-1 is noted as an ORF with a role that remains uncertain. V gave up 7 bases and J gave up 5 bases, with 15 bases separating them. The CDR3 extends over 14 amino acids. The DNA for the CDR3 is TGCGCCAGCACTCCCCTTTTTCTCCACAATGAGCAGTTCTTC. It is translated as CASTPLFLHNEQFF.

The chain carries TRBV7-9 and TRBJ2-1; D unresolved. Germline V lookup: CDR1 SEHNR, CDR2 FQNEAQ (reference sequence). Trimming removed 2 bases at V and 0 bases at J, with 8 bases between. The CDR3 runs 15 residues. The CDR3 loop reads CASSLPTGSYNEQFF. The CDR3 DNA follows: TGTGCCAGCAGCTTACCGACGGGCTCCTACAATGAGCAGTTCTTC.

The chain couples TRBV7-2 to TRBJ2-5, with a possible D match to TRBD2 (5 bases). The CDR3 loop spans 16 amino acids. CDR1 and CDR2 from the germline V gene are SGHTA and FQGNSA. V lost 1 base, J lost 2 bases, and 14 bases lay in between. CDR3 sequence: CASSLVASRPQETQYF. Written as DNA, the CDR3 is TGTGCCAGCAGCTTAGTGGCTAGCAGACCTCAAGAGACCCAGTACTTC.

This clone was detected only once. The J gene is TRBJ2-3, the V gene TRBV24-1; a possible D gene is TRBD2 (6 bases). Germline V gene lookup returns CDR1 KGHDR and CDR2 SFDVKD. Deletions cut 6 bases from V and 3 bases from J, with 12 bases between. The CDR3 is made up of 14 amino acids. The CDR3 coding sequence is TGTGCCACCAGTCTCGGAGGGACTACAGATACGCAGTATTTT. This codes for CATSLGGTTDTQYF.

V usage is TRBV6-6 and J usage is TRBJ1-2; D gene unclear. The germline V gene encodes CDR1 MNHNY and CDR2 SVGAGI (reference sequence). The length of the CDR3 is 14 residues. The germline V and J ends were trimmed by 0 bases and 5 bases, with 10 bases remaining between them. The CDR3 region has the DNA TGTGCCAGCAGTTACTCGACCGAGGGATATGGCTACACCTTC. It specifies CASSYSTEGYGYTF.

The CDR3: CATSDPALDPYEQYF. The CDR3 DNA reads as TGTGCCACCAGTGATCCGGCCCTTGACCCCTACGAGCAGTACTTC. The chain couples TRBV24-1 to TRBJ2-7; D gene uncertain. The CDR3 loop spans 15 amino acids. The germline gives CDR1 KGHDR, CDR2 SFDVKD. V was trimmed by 3 bases and J by 2 bases, leaving 13 bases between them.

The chain uses TRBV28 and TRBJ1-1; D gene unclear. The V gene's germline CDR1 is MDHEN and CDR2 SYDVKM. The ends were cut back, 6 bases at V and 5 bases at J, with 13 bases in the middle. The CDR3 spans 13 residues. In nucleotides, the CDR3 is TGTGCCAGCAGACTCGGGTGGGAGACTGAAGCTTTCTTT. It codes for CASRLGWETEAFF.